What follows are 6 T cell receptor beta chains derived from one specimen sequenced in a study of response to subunit inactivated influenza vaccine. MiXCR was run by TCRdb on the RT-PCR reads, yielding one entry per CDR3 protein. Of a few hundred thousand distinct CDR3 sequences listed, about a fifth are singletons. The sequencing used PBMCs from blood, collected about 20 months after vaccination. These receptors were collected from a man between 45 and 75 years old who received an inactivated influenza vaccine.

This clonotype was recorded many times. V and J are TRBV7-2 and TRBJ1-1; TRBD1 matches at 12 bases. Losses at the gene ends were 1 base for V and 11 bases for J; bases not matched to a gene: 8. The CDR3 is 15 amino acids. CDR1 SGHTA and CDR2 FQGNSA come from the germline V gene. The chain's CDR3 is CASSLGGQGARPAFF. CDR3 DNA sequence: TGTGCCAGCAGCTTAGGGGGACAGGGGGCGCGTCCGGCTTTCTTT.

CDR3 in DNA: TGCGCCAGCAGTAGCCAGGCGCTACATTTAGCCAAAAACATTCAGTACTTC. It yields the protein CASSSQALHLAKNIQYF. The V call is TRBV5-1, the J call TRBJ2-4, with D uncertain. The V end was cut by 5 bases, the J end by 0 bases, with 18 bases between. The CDR3 is 17 amino acids. Germline V gene data show CDR1 as SGHRS and CDR2 as YFSETQ.

The CDR3 sequence: CASSLGSGVQDTQYF. The DNA for the CDR3 is TGCGCCAGCAGCTTGGGTTCGGGAGTCCAAGATACGCAGTATTTT. The chain employs TRBV5-1 and TRBJ2-3; possible D gene TRBD2, 6 bases. The CDR3 spans 15 residues. In germline, CDR1 is SGHRS, CDR2 YFSETQ. V gave up 0 bases and J gave up 5 bases, with 13 bases separating them. Looking up the rest from reference TRBV5-1 and TRBJ2-3 gives the full variable domain: KAGVTQTPRYLIKTRGQQVTLSCSPISGHRSVSWYQQTPGQGLQFLFEYFSETQRNKGNFPGRFSGRQFSNSRSEMNVSTLELGDSALYLCASSLGSGVQDTQYFGPGTRLTVL.

The rearrangement links TRBV15 to TRBJ1-4; D is perhaps TRBD1 (6 bases). Trimming took off 4 bases at V and 6 bases at J, with 9 bases between the two ends. Germline-derived CDR1 and CDR2 are LNHNV and YYDKDF (reference sequence). The CDR3 covers 13 residues. The CDR3 region is CATSTGGYEKLFF. The CDR3 DNA sequence: TGTGCCACCAGCACGGGGGGCTATGAAAAACTGTTTTTT.

This clonotype has just a few counts. The V call is TRBV5-1, the J call TRBJ1-2; 7 nucleotides align to TRBD1. With 5 bases clipped from V and 4 bases from J, the junction kept 5 bases outside the gene matches. The germline CDR1 and CDR2 sequences are SGHRS and YFSETQ. CDR3 size: 13 residues. CDR3 protein: CASRVTGAYGYTF. The CDR3, as DNA: TGCGCCAGCAGGGTTACAGGGGCCTATGGCTACACCTTC. Full variable domain (remainder filled in from reference TRBV5-1 and TRBJ1-2): KAGVTQTPRYLIKTRGQQVTLSCSPISGHRSVSWYQQTPGQGLQFLFEYFSETQRNKGNFPGRFSGRQFSNSRSEMNVSTLELGDSALYLCASRVTGAYGYTFGSGTRLTVV.

The chain joins TRBV7-8 to TRBJ2-3, with D tentatively TRBD2 (6 bases). CDR3 length: 16 amino acids. Trimming stripped 5 bases from V and 2 bases from J, with 17 bases between. CDR1 and CDR2 (germline): SGHVS, FQNEAQ. The CDR3 loop is CASSPFYRGTTDTQYF. DNA of the CDR3: TGTGCCAGCAGCCCGTTTTATCGCGGGACCACAGATACGCAGTATTTT.